The present TCR beta chain was sequenced within a study of blood T cell repertoires in COVID-19. Whole-study context: Sites across the United States, Italy and Spain contributed samples from acute and convalescent COVID-19. Sources were T cells, B-cell-depleted T cells, or PBMCs; the material itself was cDNA or gDNA.

In its sample, this clone was seen a few times. CDR1 SGDLS and CDR2 YYNGEE come from the germline V gene. The CDR3 totals 15 residues. V dropped 0 bases and J dropped 4 bases, with 8 bases sitting between them. While infection was still active, Seattle patients were enrolled and then followed longitudinally. In the authors' methods: Estimation of nucleated cell counts was performed using reference gene primer amplification. The data were produced by immunoSEQ multiplex PCR, yet TCRdb's version contains in-frame clones alone and is incomplete. Clonal size and the V and J genes are those of that table, whereas D and trimming came from the DNA. This sample carries fewer than 50,000 clones, 65% to 75% of them seen once, and the ten largest clones take over 9.5%.

This sequence joins TRBV9 and TRBJ1-6; D is uncertain. Sequenced sample: peripheral blood. The TCR sequence derives from a man between 65 and 80 years old with COVID-19, enrolled during active disease. This CDR3 reads CASSVGQSYNSPLHF. CDR3 sequence (DNA): TGTGCCAGCAGCGTAGGACAATCTTATAATTCACCCCTCCACTTT.